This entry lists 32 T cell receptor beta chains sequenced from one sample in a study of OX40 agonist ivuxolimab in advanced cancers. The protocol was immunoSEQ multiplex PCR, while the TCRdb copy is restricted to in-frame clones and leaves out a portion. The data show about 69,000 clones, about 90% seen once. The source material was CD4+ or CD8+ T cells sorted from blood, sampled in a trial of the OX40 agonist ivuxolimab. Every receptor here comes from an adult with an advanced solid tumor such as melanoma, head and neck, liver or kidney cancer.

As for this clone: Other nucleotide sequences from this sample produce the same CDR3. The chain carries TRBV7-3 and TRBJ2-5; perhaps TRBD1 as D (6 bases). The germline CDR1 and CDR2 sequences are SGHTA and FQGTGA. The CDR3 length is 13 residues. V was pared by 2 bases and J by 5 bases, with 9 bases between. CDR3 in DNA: TGTGCCAGCAGCTTAGGGGGCGGGGAGACCCAGTACTTC. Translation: CASSLGGGETQYF.

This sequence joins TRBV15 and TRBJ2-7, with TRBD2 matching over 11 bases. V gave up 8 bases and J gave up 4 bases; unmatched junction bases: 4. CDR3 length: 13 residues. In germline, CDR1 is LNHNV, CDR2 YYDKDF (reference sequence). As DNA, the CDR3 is TGTGCCACCGGGACTAGCGGAGAGTACGAGCAGTACTTC. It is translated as CATGTSGEYEQYF.

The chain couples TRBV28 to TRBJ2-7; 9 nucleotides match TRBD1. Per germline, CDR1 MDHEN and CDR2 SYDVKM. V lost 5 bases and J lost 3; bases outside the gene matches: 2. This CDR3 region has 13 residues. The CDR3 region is CASSPTGGYEQYF. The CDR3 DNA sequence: TGTGCCAGCAGTCCGACAGGGGGCTACGAGCAGTACTTC.

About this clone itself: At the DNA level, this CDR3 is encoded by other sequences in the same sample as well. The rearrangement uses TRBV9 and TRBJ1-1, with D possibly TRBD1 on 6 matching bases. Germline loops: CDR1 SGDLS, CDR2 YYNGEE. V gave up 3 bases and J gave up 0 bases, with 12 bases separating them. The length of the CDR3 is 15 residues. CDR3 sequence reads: CASSEEGGMNTEAFF. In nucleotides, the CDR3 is TGTGCCAGCAGCGAGGAAGGGGGTATGAACACTGAAGCTTTCTTT.

Here the CDR3 reads CARRKYEQFF. CDR3 sequence (DNA): TGTGCCAGGAGGAAGTACGAGCAGTTCTTC. The chain is built from TRBV19 and TRBJ2-1; no firm D call. From germline, CDR1 is LNHDA and CDR2 SQIVND (reference sequence). The CDR3 loop spans 10 amino acids. Trimming shortened V by 9 bases and J by 10 bases, and 10 bases separated the two germline ends. Complete variable domain (other parts from reference TRBV19 and TRBJ2-1): DGGITQSPKYLFRKEGQNVTLSCEQNLNHDAMYWYRQDPGQGLRLIYYSQIVNDFQKGDIAEGYSVSREKKESFPLTVTSAQKNPTAFYLCARRKYEQFFGPGTRLTVL.

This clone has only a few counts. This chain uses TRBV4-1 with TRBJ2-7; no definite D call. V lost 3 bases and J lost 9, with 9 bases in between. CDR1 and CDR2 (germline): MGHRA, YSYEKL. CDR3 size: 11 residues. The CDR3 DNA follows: TGCGCCAGCAGCCAGGGCACAAGGCAGTACTTC. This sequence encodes CASSQGTRQYF.

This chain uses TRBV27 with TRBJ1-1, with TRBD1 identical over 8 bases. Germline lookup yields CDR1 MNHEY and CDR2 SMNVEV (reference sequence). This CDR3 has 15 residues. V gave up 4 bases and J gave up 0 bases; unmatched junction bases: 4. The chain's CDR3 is CASSSWTGLNTEAFF. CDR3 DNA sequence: TGTGCCAGCAGTTCCTGGACAGGGCTGAACACTGAAGCTTTCTTT.

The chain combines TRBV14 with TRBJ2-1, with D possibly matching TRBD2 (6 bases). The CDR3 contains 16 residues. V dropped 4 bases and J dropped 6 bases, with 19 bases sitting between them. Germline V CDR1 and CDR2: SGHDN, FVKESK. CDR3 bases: TGTGCCAGCAGCCCTCGTGACGGGAGCTTCCCCAATGAGCAGTTCTTC. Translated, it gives CASSPRDGSFPNEQFF.

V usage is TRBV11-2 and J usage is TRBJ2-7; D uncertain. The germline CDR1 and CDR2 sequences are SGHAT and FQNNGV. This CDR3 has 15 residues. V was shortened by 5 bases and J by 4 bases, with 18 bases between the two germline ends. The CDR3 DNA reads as TGTGCCAGCAGCCCTCATCAGAGTGGCACGTACGAGCAGTACTTC. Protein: CASSPHQSGTYEQYF.

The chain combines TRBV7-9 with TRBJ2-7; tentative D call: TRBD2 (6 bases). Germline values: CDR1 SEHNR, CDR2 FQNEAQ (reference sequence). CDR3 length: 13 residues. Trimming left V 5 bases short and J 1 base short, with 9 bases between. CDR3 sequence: CASSPRESYEQYF. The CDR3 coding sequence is TGTGCCAGCAGCCCCCGGGAGTCCTACGAGCAGTACTTC.

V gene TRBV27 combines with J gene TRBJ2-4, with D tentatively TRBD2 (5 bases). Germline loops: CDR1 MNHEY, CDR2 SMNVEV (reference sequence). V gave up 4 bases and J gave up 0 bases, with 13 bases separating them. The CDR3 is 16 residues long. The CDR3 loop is CASSWTVGIAKNIQYF. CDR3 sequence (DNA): TGTGCCAGCAGTTGGACTGTCGGAATAGCCAAAAACATTCAGTACTTC.

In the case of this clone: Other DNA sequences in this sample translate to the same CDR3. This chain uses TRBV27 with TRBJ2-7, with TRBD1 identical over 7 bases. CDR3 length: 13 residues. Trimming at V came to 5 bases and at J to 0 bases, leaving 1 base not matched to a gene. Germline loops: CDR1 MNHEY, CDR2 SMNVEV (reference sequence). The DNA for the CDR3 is TGTGCCAGCAGTCGGGACAGCTCCTACGAGCAGTACTTC. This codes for CASSRDSSYEQYF.

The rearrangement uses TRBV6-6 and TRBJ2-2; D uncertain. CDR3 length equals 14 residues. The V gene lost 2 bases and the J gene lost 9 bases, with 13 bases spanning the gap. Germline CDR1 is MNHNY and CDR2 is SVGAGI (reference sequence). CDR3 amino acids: CASSYRPTDRELFF. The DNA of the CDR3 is TGTGCCAGCAGTTACCGTCCCACTGACCGGGAGCTGTTTTTT.

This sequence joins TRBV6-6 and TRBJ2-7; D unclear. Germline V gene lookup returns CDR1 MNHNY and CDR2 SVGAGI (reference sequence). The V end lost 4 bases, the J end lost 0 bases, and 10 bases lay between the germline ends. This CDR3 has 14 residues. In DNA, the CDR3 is TGTGCCAGCAGTTCCCCGGTCACCTCCTACGAGCAGTACTTC. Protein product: CASSSPVTSYEQYF.

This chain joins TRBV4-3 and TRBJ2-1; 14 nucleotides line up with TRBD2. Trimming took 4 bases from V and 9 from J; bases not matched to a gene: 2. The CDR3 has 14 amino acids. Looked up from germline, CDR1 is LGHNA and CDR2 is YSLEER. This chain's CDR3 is CASSPGLAGGEQFF. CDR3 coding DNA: TGCGCCAGCAGCCCCGGACTAGCGGGAGGTGAGCAGTTCTTC.

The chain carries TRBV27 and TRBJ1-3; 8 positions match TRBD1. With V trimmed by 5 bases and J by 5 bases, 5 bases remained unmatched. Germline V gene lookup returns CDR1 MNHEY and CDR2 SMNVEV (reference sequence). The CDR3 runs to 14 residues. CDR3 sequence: CASSLDRGRNTIYF. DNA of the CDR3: TGTGCCAGCAGTCTCGACAGGGGTCGAAACACCATATATTTT.

CDR3 region: CASKGAVDVSGFGTTEAFF. In nucleotides, the CDR3 is TGTGCCAGCAAGGGGGCCGTTGATGTTTCGGGGTTCGGTACAACTGAAGCTTTCTTT. J is TRBJ1-1 and V is TRBV27, with 7 nucleotides matching TRBD1. The CDR3 contains 19 residues. Germline CDR1 and CDR2: MNHEY and SMNVEV (reference sequence). V was pared by 7 bases and J by 5 bases, with 25 bases of the junction left unmatched.

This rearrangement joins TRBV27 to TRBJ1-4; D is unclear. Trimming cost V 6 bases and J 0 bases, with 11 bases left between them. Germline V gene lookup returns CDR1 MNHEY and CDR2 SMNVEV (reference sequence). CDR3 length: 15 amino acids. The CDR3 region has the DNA TGTGCCAGCAGCCTCGCAGCCGCAACTAATGAAAAACTGTTTTTT. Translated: CASSLAAATNEKLFF.

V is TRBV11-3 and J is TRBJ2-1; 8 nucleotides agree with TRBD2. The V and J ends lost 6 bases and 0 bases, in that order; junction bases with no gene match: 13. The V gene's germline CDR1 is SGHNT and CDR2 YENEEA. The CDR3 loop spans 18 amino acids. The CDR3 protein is CASRQSPGLESSYNEQFF. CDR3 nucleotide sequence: TGTGCCAGCAGGCAATCCCCGGGACTAGAGAGCTCCTACAATGAGCAGTTCTTC. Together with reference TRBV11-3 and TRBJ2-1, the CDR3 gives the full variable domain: EAGVVQSPRYKIIEKKQPVAFWCNPISGHNTLYWYLQNLGQGPELLIRYENEEAVDDSQLPKDRFSAERLKGVDSTLKIQPAELGDSAVYLCASRQSPGLESSYNEQFFGPGTRLTVL.

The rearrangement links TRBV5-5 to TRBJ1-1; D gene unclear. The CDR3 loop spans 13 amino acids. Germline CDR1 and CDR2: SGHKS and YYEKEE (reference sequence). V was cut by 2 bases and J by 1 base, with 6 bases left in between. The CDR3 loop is CASSFTQNTEAFF. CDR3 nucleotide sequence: TGTGCCAGCAGCTTTACTCAGAACACTGAAGCTTTCTTT.

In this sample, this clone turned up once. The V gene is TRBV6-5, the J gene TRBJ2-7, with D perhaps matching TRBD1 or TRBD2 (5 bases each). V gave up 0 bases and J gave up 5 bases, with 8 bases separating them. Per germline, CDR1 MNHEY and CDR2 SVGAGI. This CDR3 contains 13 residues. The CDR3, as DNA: TGTGCCAGCAGTTACTCAGGGGAGCACGAGCAGTACTTC. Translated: CASSYSGEHEQYF.

The CDR3 DNA reads TGTGCCAGCAGCTTAGCTTCCGGTTCAAGTACTGAAGCTTTCTTT. The encoded protein is CASSLASGSSTEAFF. The chain has TRBV7-9 and TRBJ1-1; D gene unclear. The CDR3 extends over 15 amino acids. Trimming stripped 0 bases from V and 5 bases from J, with 13 bases between. Per germline, CDR1 SEHNR and CDR2 FQNEAQ (reference sequence).

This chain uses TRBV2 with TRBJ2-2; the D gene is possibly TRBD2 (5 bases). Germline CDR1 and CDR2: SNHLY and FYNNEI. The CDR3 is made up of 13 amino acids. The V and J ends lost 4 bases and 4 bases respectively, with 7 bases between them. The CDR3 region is CASSGGSTGELFF. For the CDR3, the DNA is TGTGCCAGCAGTGGAGGGAGCACCGGGGAGCTGTTTTTT. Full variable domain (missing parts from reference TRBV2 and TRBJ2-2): EPEVTQTPSHQVTQMGQEVILRCVPISNHLYFYWYRQILGQKVEFLVSFYNNEISEKSEIFDDQFSVERPDGSNFTLKIRSTKLEDSAMYFCASSGGSTGELFFGEGSRLTVL.

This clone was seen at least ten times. CDR3 sequence: CATSRDAGQPQHF. The CDR3 bases are TGTGCCACCAGCAGAGATGCGGGGCAGCCCCAGCATTTT. The chain employs TRBV15 and TRBJ1-5, with no clear D. Trimming pared 0 bases from V and 7 bases from J, leaving 7 bases between. The CDR3 has 13 amino acids. Looked up from germline, CDR1 is LNHNV and CDR2 is YYDKDF (reference sequence).

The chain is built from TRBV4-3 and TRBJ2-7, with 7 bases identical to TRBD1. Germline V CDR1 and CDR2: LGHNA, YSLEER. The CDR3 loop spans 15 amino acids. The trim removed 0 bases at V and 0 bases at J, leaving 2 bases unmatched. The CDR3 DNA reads TGCGCCAGCAGCCAAGAGACAGGGAGCTCCTACGAGCAGTACTTC. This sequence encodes CASSQETGSSYEQYF.

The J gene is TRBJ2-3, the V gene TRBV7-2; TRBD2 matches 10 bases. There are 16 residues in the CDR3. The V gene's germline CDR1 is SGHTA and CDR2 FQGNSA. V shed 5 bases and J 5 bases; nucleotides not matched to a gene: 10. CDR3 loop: CASSLLTSGWLDTQYF. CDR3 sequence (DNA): TGTGCCAGCAGCCTCCTGACTAGCGGGTGGCTAGATACGCAGTATTTT. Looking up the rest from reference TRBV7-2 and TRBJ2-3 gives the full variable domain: GAGVSQSPSNKVTEKGKDVELRCDPISGHTALYWYRQSLGQGLEFLIYFQGNSAPDKSGLPSDRFSAERTGGSVSTLTIQRTQQEDSAVYLCASSLLTSGWLDTQYFGPGTRLTVL.

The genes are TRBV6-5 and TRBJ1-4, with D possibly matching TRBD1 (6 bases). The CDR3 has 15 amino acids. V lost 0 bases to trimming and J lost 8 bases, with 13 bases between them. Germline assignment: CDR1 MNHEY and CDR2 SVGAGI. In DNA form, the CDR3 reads TGTGCCAGCAGTTACTCGGGGGGGGCTGGCGAAAAACTGTTTTTT. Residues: CASSYSGGAGEKLFF.

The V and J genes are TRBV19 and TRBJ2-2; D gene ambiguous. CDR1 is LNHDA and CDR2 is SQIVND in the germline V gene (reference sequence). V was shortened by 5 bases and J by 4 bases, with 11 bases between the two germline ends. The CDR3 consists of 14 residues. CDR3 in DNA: TGTGCCAGTAGTTCCGGAGCCACCACCGGGGAGCTGTTTTTT. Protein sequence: CASSSGATTGELFF.

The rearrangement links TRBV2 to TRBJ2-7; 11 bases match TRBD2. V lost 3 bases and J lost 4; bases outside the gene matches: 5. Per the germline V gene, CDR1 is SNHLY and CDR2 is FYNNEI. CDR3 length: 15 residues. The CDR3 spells CASSDTSGGPYEQYF. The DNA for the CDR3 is TGTGCCAGCAGTGATACTAGCGGGGGCCCTTACGAGCAGTACTTC.

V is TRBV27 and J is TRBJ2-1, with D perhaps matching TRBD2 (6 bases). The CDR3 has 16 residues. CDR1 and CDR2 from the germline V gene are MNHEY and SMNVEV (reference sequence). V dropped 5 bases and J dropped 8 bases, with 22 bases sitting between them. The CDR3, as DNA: TGTGCCAGCAGTCCAAGGGCGGGGCTAGCTAGGGATGAGCAGTTCTTC. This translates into CASSPRAGLARDEQFF.

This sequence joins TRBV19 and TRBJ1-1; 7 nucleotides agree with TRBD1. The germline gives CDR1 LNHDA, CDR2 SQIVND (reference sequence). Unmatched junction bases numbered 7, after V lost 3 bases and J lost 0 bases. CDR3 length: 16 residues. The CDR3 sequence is CASSIQGEGMNTEAFF. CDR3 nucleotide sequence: TGTGCCAGTAGTATCCAGGGGGAGGGAATGAACACTGAAGCTTTCTTT.

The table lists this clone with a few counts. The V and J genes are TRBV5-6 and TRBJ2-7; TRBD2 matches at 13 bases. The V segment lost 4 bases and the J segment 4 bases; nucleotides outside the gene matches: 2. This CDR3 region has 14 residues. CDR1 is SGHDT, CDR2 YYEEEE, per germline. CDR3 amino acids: CASSGLAGAYEQYF. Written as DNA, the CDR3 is TGTGCCAGCAGCGGACTAGCGGGAGCATACGAGCAGTACTTC.